These 15 T cell receptor beta chains were sequenced from one sample in a study of blood T cell repertoires in COVID-19. Generated by immunoSEQ multiplex PCR, the TCRdb table keeps only in-frame clones and is missing some. The table lists about 56,000 clones, nearly 90% of them singletons. Sample: peripheral blood. The receptors here all came from a woman in her sixties or seventies with COVID-19, enrolled during active disease.

The genes are TRBV5-1 and TRBJ2-7, with TRBD1 identical over 7 bases. This CDR3 has 16 amino acids. Trimming removed 4 bases from V and 0 bases from J; junction bases left unmatched: 10. Germline CDR1 reads SGHRS; CDR2 reads YFSETQ. This CDR3 is CASSIPRTGSSYEQYF. The DNA of the CDR3 is TGCGCCAGCAGCATCCCCAGGACAGGTTCCTCCTACGAGCAGTACTTC. Filled out from reference TRBV5-1 and TRBJ2-7, the complete variable domain reads KAGVTQTPRYLIKTRGQQVTLSCSPISGHRSVSWYQQTPGQGLQFLFEYFSETQRNKGNFPGRFSGRQFSNSRSEMNVSTLELGDSALYLCASSIPRTGSSYEQYFGPGTRLTVT.

The chain links TRBV6-5 to TRBJ1-3, with 7 bases identical to TRBD1. V shed 0 bases, J shed 4 bases, and the junction held 6 bases outside the gene matches. The CDR3 sequence is 16 residues long. Germline V CDR1 and CDR2: MNHEY, SVGAGI. The CDR3 DNA is TGTGCCAGCAGTTACTCGGTAGGGGGCTCAGGAAACACCATATATTTT. Translated, it gives CASSYSVGGSGNTIYF.

Concerning this clone itself: The junction departs from the called germline gene at one end, perhaps through a read error. This chain links TRBV5-1 with TRBJ2-2; possible D gene TRBD1, 6 bases. CDR3 length: 15 residues. Germline CDR1 is SGHRS and CDR2 is YFSETQ. This CDR3 is CAGSLAADRPGELFF. The CDR3 nucleotides are TGCGCCGGCAGCTTGGCCGCCGACAGGCCCGGGGAGCTGTTTTTT.

This clone was observed a single time. V usage is TRBV3-1 (or the pseudogene TRBV3-2) and J usage is TRBJ1-6; 12 bases are a match to TRBD1. CDR3 size: 15 residues. The germline CDR1 and CDR2 sequences are LGHDT and YNNKEL (reference sequence). J gave up 9 bases and V 3 bases, and 3 bases lay outside the gene matches. The CDR3 nucleotides read TGTGCCAGCAGCCAGGGGACAGGGGGCGCTTCACCCCTCCACTTT. Translating gives CASSQGTGGASPLHF.

This clone appeared once. The chain has TRBV6-2 or TRBV6-3 and TRBJ1-2, with D maybe TRBD1 (6 bases). Looked up from germline, CDR1 is MNHEY and CDR2 is SVGEGT. The CDR3 sequence is 12 residues long. Trimming left V 7 bases short and J 8 bases short, with 14 bases between. CDR3 sequence: CASTPDRKGYTF. The CDR3 DNA sequence: TGTGCCAGCACCCCTGACAGGAAAGGCTACACCTTC.

This clone was picked up a small number of times. The chain employs TRBV28 and TRBJ2-7; weak D call: TRBD1 (5 bases). Germline-derived CDR1 and CDR2 are MDHEN and SYDVKM. This CDR3 comprises 13 residues. The V end lost 8 bases, the J end lost 2 bases, and 13 bases lay between the germline ends. CDR3 coding DNA: TGTGCCAGCGGGAAGTCGGACACCTACGAGCAGTACTTC. This gives the protein CASGKSDTYEQYF.

This clone was recorded only once. The chain combines TRBV12-3 or TRBV12-4 with TRBJ2-1; no definite D call. There are 11 residues in the CDR3. V lost 6 bases to trimming and J lost 12 bases, with 12 bases between them. The CDR3 is CASSTTQVQFF. The CDR3, as DNA: TGTGCCAGCAGCACGACTCAAGTGCAGTTCTTC.

This chain uses TRBV30 with TRBJ1-1; 7 nucleotides match TRBD1. This CDR3 contains 14 residues. The V gene end was trimmed by 0 bases and the J gene end by 3 bases; junction bases not matched to a gene: 4. Germline V lookup: CDR1 GTSNPN, CDR2 SVGIG (reference sequence). CDR3 nucleotide sequence: TGTGCCTGGAGTGTCCGAGACAGGGACACTGAAGCTTTCTTT. Translation gives CAWSVRDRDTEAFF. The complete variable domain, with remaining parts taken from reference TRBV30 and TRBJ1-1, reads SQTIHQWPATLVQPVGSPLSLECTVEGTSNPNLYWYRQAAGRGLQLLFYSVGIGQISSEVPQNLSASRPQDRQFILSSKKLLLSDSGFYLCAWSVRDRDTEAFFGQGTRLTVV.

The rearrangement uses TRBV7-7 and TRBJ2-7; 8 bases fit TRBD1. CDR1 and CDR2 from the germline V gene are SSHAT and FNYEAQ (reference sequence). With V trimmed by 5 bases and J by 5 bases, 8 bases remained unmatched. The CDR3 totals 14 residues. CDR3 DNA: TGTGCCAGCAGCCAGGCTGGACAGGGCCACGAGCAGTACTTC. This sequence encodes CASSQAGQGHEQYF.

The gene calls are TRBV29-1 and TRBJ1-1; D call uncertain. This CDR3 comprises 10 residues. Germline CDR1 reads SQVTM; CDR2 reads ANQGSEA. Between the trimmed V and J ends, which lost 7 bases and 2 bases, there was a span of 5 bases. The CDR3 coding sequence is TGCAGCGGACTAAACACTGAAGCTTTCTTT. Translated: CSGLNTEAFF.

The chain has TRBV5-6 and TRBJ2-1, with 14 positions matching TRBD2. There are 15 residues in the CDR3. The germline CDR1 and CDR2 sequences are SGHDT and YYEEEE. The trim removed 5 bases at V and 4 bases at J, leaving 2 bases unmatched. CDR3 DNA sequence: TGTGCCAGCAGAAGACTAGCGGGGGGGTACAATGAGCAGTTCTTC. This translates into CASRRLAGGYNEQFF.

The chain employs TRBV27 and TRBJ2-7; D unclear. The germline V and J ends were trimmed by 4 bases and 1 base, with 2 bases remaining between them. Germline values: CDR1 MNHEY, CDR2 SMNVEV (reference sequence). The length of the CDR3 is 11 residues. The DNA for the CDR3 is TGTGCCAGCAGTTCTTCCTACGAGCAGTACTTC. It specifies CASSSSYEQYF.

On this clone itself: One end of the junction fails to match germline, which may point to a read error. The chain employs TRBV13 and TRBJ2-5; the D gene is possibly TRBD2 (5 bases). The CDR3 covers 12 residues. Germline-derived CDR1 and CDR2 are PRHDT and FYEKMQ (reference sequence). This CDR3 reads CASSLGQPSKHF. The CDR3 DNA reads TGTGCCAGCAGCTTAGGTCAACCTAGCAAGCACTTC. Based on the CDR3 plus reference TRBV13 and TRBJ2-5, the full variable domain is AAGVIQSPRHLIKEKRETATLKCYPIPRHDTVYWYQQGPGQDPQFLISFYEKMQSDKGSIPDRFSAQQFSDYHSELNMSSLELGDSALYFCASSLGQPSKHFGPGTRLLVL.

The chain links TRBV29-1 to TRBJ2-1, with a weak D call TRBD1 (5 bases). The CDR3 loop spans 12 amino acids. Per the germline V gene, CDR1 is SQVTM and CDR2 is ANQGSEA. Trimming removed 4 bases from V and 4 bases from J, with 8 bases in between. The CDR3 DNA is TGCAGCGTTGCCAGGGATTACAATGAGCAGTTCTTC. Translating gives CSVARDYNEQFF.

This rearrangement joins TRBV7-9 to TRBJ1-4; D might be TRBD1 (5 bases). Germline CDR1 is SEHNR and CDR2 is FQNEAQ (reference sequence). V shed 3 bases and J shed 8 bases, with 10 bases lying between them. The CDR3 loop spans 13 amino acids. CDR3 sequence: CASSFNGGEKLFF. DNA of the CDR3: TGTGCCAGCAGCTTTAACGGGGGGGAAAAACTGTTTTTT.